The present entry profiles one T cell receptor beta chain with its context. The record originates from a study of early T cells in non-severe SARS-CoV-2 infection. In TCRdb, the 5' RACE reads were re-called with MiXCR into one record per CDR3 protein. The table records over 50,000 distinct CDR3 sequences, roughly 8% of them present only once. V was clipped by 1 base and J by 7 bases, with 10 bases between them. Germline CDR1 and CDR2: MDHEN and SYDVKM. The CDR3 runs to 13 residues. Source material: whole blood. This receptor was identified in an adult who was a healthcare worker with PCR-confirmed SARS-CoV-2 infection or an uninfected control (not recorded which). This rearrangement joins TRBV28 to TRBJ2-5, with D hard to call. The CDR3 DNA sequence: TGTGCCAGCAGTTTATCCCTATGGGGGACCCAGTACTTC. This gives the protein CASSLSLWGTQYF. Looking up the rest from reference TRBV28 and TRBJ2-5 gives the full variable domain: DVKVTQSSRYLVKRTGEKVFLECVQDMDHENMFWYRQDPGLGLRLIYFSYDVKMKEKGDIPEGYSVSREKKERFSLILESASTNQTSMYLCASSLSLWGTQYFGPGTRLLVL.